This T cell receptor (beta chain) was recovered during a study of T cells in localized non-small cell lung cancer. Points from the study as a whole: There was an association of higher blood T cell density with longer overall survival. Only one tumor region went through sequencing, so heterogeneity may still be there.

Only in-frame clones appear in the TCRdb table, and some are missing; sequencing was by immunoSEQ multiplex PCR. The data contain around 140,000 clones, about 89% of them singletons. CDR3 length equals 15 residues. Germline CDR1 SNHLY, CDR2 FYNNEI. J gave up 2 bases and V 8 bases, and 6 bases lay outside the gene matches. As for this clone: Its antigen is currently unknown.

The sequence was obtained from an older female donor with stage I lung adenocarcinoma. The V and J genes are TRBV2 and TRBJ2-7; 13 bases match TRBD2. Sample: peripheral blood, taken before any cancer treatment. Written as DNA, the CDR3 is TGTGCCAGCTCAACCGGGACTAGCGGGACCTACGAGCAGTACTTC. Translating it yields CASSTGTSGTYEQYF. The full variable domain, its missing parts supplied by reference TRBV2 and TRBJ2-7, is EPEVTQTPSHQVTQMGQEVILRCVPISNHLYFYWYRQILGQKVEFLVSFYNNEISEKSEIFDDQFSVERPDGSNFTLKIRSTKLEDSAMYFCASSTGTSGTYEQYFGPGTRLTVT.